This entry lists 17 T cell receptor beta chains sequenced from one sample in a study of T cells expressing NK-cell markers. Reanalyzing the 5' RACE reads, TCRdb keeps one entry per CDR3 protein, without DNA. This table holds about 180,000 distinct CDR3 sequences. The material sequenced was blood T cells: a sorted CD56 or NKG2C T cell subset, CD4+ or CD8+ T cells, or bulk PBMC T cells (not recorded which). All receptors derive from a man aged 18 to 69 in good health.

The chain has TRBV5-6 and TRBJ1-1; TCRdb gives TRBD1 as the D gene, but with no DNA this cannot be confirmed. The CDR3 extends over 14 amino acids. Per the germline V gene, CDR1 is SGHDT and CDR2 is YYEEEE. The CDR3 sequence is CASSWIGVNTEAFF.

This sequence joins TRBV24-1 and TRBJ2-2. The CDR3 extends over 13 amino acids. Germline V gene lookup returns CDR1 KGHDR and CDR2 SFDVKD. CDR3 loop: CATSEPNTGELFF.

V is TRBV9 and J is TRBJ2-5; there is no DNA to check the TCRdb D call of TRBD1. The V gene's germline CDR1 is SGDLS and CDR2 YYNGEE. The CDR3 loop spans 15 amino acids. The CDR3 sequence is CASTPGGSIGETQYF.

V is TRBV6-7 and J is TRBJ2-7; TCRdb names TRBD2, which stays unverified in the absence of DNA. TRBV6-7 is an ORF, and what it does is uncertain. This CDR3 contains 17 residues. The CDR3 region is CASSYLLVRSGGCEQYF.

The chain has TRBV12-3 or TRBV12-4 and TRBJ1-1; TCRdb picks TRBD1, but there is no DNA to check that call. The CDR3 length is 14 residues. The CDR3 spells CASSKDSMNTEAFF.

This chain's CDR3 is CASSLSDREVYTF. The V call is TRBV12-3 or TRBV12-4, the J call TRBJ1-2; TCRdb's D call, TRBD1, is unchecked because there is no DNA. The CDR3 is made up of 13 amino acids.

The CDR3 spells CASSAPRDRGTDTQYF. The V and J genes are TRBV13 and TRBJ2-3; with no DNA, the TCRdb D assignment of TRBD1 cannot be verified. Per the germline V gene, CDR1 is PRHDT and CDR2 is FYEKMQ (reference sequence). The CDR3 is made up of 16 amino acids.

The rearrangement uses TRBV9 and TRBJ2-2; the TRBD1 assignment by TCRdb is unverifiable without DNA. This CDR3 spans 15 amino acids. Germline V CDR1 and CDR2: SGDLS, YYNGEE. CDR3 amino acids: CASSVGDWGAGELFF.

This chain uses TRBV7-9 with TRBJ2-3; the D call from TCRdb, TRBD2, cannot be confirmed without DNA. The CDR3 runs 17 residues. Germline CDR1 and CDR2: SEHNR and FQNEAQ (reference sequence). The CDR3 here is CASSGRLAGDSTDTQYF.

The chain has TRBV20-1 and TRBJ2-1; TCRdb's D call of TRBD1 is untestable without DNA. The CDR3 is made up of 13 amino acids. The germline CDR1 and CDR2 sequences are DFQATT and SNEGSKA (reference sequence). The CDR3 here is CSAQGDGYNEQFF.

The chain joins TRBV13 to TRBJ2-7; TCRdb names TRBD1, which stays unverified in the absence of DNA. This CDR3 has 17 amino acids. Germline CDR1 reads PRHDT; CDR2 reads FYEKMQ (reference sequence). CDR3 residues: CASSLGTGGGSSYEQYF.

The chain joins TRBV5-4 to TRBJ2-7; absent DNA, TCRdb's TRBD1 call cannot be checked. Germline loops: CDR1 SGHNT, CDR2 YYREEE (reference sequence). The CDR3 consists of 14 residues. The CDR3 here is CASSDRDSGYEQYF. Full variable domain (missing parts from reference TRBV5-4 and TRBJ2-7): ETGVTQSPTHLIKTRGQQVTLRCSSQSGHNTVSWYQQALGQGPQFIFQYYREEENGRGNFPPRFSGLQFPNYSSELNVNALELDDSALYLCASSDRDSGYEQYFGPGTRLTVT.

The chain recombines TRBV4-2 with TRBJ1-1. From germline, CDR1 is LGHNA and CDR2 YNFKEQ. The CDR3 has 16 residues. The CDR3 is CASSQDPTPTMAEAFF.

The chain has TRBV7-9 and TRBJ2-5. This CDR3 region has 14 residues. From germline, CDR1 is SEHNR and CDR2 FQNEAQ (reference sequence). CDR3 residues: CASTLMAAQETQYF. The variable domain in full, completed from reference TRBV7-9 and TRBJ2-5, reads DTGVSQNPRHKITKRGQNVTFRCDPISEHNRLYWYRQTLGQGPEFLTYFQNEAQLEKSRLLSDRFSAERPKGSFSTLEIQRTEQGDSAMYLCASTLMAAQETQYFGPGTRLLVL.

The chain recombines TRBV6-1 with TRBJ2-5; TCRdb calls TRBD1, which cannot be checked without DNA. Germline assignment: CDR1 MNHNS and CDR2 SASEGT. The CDR3 sequence is 17 residues long. The CDR3 sequence is CASSLSYGGPYQETQYF.

The chain employs TRBV4-1 and TRBJ2-7. This CDR3 has 14 amino acids. Germline loops: CDR1 MGHRA, CDR2 YSYEKL. CDR3 region: CASSLGTQTYEQYF.

The gene calls are TRBV20-1 and TRBJ2-2; as DNA is missing, the TRBD1 call by TCRdb cannot be tested. The CDR3 has 15 residues. The germline CDR1 and CDR2 sequences are DFQATT and SNEGSKA (reference sequence). CDR3 amino acids: CSARAMEGDTGELFF.